This T cell receptor (beta chain) was captured in a study of cytomegalovirus exposure and HLA in healthy donors. The donors were in the approximately 120-subject validation cohort; that cohort was separate from the roughly 700-subject first cohort. Per the germline V gene, CDR1 is SGHAT and CDR2 is FQNNGV. V lost 6 bases and J lost 2; bases outside the gene matches: 5. The CDR3 totals 14 residues. Repertoires were generated with immunoSEQ multiplex PCR, while TCRdb's copy carries only in-frame clones and drops some. The sample holds 250,000 to 350,000 clones, roughly 90% seen once. The sequenced sample consisted of PBMCs. The genes are TRBV11-2 and TRBJ2-3, with 7 bases aligning to TRBD2. This sequence originates from a woman between 18 and 29 years old in good health and CMV-seronegative. This CDR3 is CASSPSGTTDTQYF. CDR3 DNA: TGTGCCAGCAGTCCTAGCGGCACCACAGATACGCAGTATTTT.